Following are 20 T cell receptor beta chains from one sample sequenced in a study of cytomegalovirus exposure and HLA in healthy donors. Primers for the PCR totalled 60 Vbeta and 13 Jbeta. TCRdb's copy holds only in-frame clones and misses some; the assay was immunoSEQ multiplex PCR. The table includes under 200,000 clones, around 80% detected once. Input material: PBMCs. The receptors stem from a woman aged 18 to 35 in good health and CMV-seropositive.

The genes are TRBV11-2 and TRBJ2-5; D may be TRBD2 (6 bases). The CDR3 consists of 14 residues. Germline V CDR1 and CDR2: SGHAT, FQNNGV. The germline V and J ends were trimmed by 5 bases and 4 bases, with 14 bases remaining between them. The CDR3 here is CASSLTAGRETQYF. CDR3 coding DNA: TGTGCCAGCAGCCTTACGGCGGGAAGAGAGACCCAGTACTTC. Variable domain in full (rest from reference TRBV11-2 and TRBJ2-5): EAGVAQSPRYKIIEKRQSVAFWCNPISGHATLYWYQQILGQGPKLLIQFQNNGVVDDSQLPKDRFSAERLKGVDSTLKIQPAKLEDSAVYLCASSLTAGRETQYFGPGTRLLVL.

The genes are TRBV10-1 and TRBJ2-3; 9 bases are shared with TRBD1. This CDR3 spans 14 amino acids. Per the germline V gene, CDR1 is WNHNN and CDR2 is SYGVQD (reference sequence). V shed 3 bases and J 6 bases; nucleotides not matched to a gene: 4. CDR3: CASSENRGLDTQYF. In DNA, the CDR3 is TGCGCCAGCAGTGAAAACAGGGGGCTGGATACGCAGTATTTT.

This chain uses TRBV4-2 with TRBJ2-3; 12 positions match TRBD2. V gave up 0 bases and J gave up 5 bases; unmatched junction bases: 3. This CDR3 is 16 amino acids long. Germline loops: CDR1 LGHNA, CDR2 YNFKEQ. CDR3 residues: CASSQDMTSGGDTQYF. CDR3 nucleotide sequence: TGTGCCAGCAGCCAAGATATGACTAGCGGGGGAGATACGCAGTATTTT.

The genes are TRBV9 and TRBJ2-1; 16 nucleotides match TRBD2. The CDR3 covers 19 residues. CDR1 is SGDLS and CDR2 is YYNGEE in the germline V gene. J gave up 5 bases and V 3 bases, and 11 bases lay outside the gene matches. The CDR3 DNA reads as TGTGCCAGCAGCGCCCGGGGACTAGCGGGGGGGCACGTTCACAATGAGCAGTTCTTC. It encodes CASSARGLAGGHVHNEQFF.

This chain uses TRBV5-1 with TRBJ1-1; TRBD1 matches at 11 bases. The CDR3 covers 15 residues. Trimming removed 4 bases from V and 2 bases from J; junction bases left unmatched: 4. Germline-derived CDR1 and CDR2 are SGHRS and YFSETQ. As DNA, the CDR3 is TGCGCCAGCAGCCCGGGACAGGGGGTAAACACTGAAGCTTTCTTT. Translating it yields CASSPGQGVNTEAFF.

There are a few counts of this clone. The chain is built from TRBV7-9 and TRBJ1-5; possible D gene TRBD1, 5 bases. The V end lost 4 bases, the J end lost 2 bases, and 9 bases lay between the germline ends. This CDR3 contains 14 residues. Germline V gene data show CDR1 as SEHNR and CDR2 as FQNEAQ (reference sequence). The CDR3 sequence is CASSSREGNQPQHF. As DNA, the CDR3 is TGTGCCAGCAGCTCCAGGGAAGGCAATCAGCCCCAGCATTTT.

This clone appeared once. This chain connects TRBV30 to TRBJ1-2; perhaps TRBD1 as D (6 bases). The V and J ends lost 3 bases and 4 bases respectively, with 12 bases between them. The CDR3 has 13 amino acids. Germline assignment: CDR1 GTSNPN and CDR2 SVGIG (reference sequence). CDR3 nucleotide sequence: TGTGCCTGGAGCCAACAGGGTAGCTATGGCTACACCTTC. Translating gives CAWSQQGSYGYTF. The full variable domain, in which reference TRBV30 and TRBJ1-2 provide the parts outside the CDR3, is SQTIHQWPATLVQPVGSPLSLECTVEGTSNPNLYWYRQAAGRGLQLLFYSVGIGQISSEVPQNLSASRPQDRQFILSSKKLLLSDSGFYLCAWSQQGSYGYTFGSGTRLTVV.

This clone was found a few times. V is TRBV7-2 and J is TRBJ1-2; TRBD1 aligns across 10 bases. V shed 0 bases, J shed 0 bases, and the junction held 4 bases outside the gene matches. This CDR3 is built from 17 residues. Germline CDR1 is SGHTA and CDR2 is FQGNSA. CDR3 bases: TGTGCCAGCAGCTTAGCTATAGGGACAGGGGCTAACTATGGCTACACCTTC. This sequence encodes CASSLAIGTGANYGYTF. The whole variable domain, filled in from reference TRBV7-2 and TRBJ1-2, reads GAGVSQSPSNKVTEKGKDVELRCDPISGHTALYWYRQSLGQGLEFLIYFQGNSAPDKSGLPSDRFSAERTGGSVSTLTIQRTQQEDSAVYLCASSLAIGTGANYGYTFGSGTRLTVV.

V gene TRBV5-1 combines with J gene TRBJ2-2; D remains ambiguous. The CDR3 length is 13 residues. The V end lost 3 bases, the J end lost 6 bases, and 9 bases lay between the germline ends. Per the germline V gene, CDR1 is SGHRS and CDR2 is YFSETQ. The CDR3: CASSWALAGELFF. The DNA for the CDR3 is TGCGCCAGCAGCTGGGCCCTGGCCGGGGAGCTGTTTTTT.

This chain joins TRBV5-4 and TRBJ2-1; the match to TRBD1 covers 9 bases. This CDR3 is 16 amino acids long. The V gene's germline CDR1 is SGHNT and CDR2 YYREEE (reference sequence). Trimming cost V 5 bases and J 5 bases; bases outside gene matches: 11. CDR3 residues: CASRRMGTGRNNEQFF. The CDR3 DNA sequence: TGTGCCAGCAGGAGGATGGGGACAGGGAGGAACAATGAGCAGTTCTTC.

In nucleotides, the CDR3 is TGTGCCAGCAGCCAAGACGGGGGGGACACCGGGGAGCTGTTTTTT. Translation gives CASSQDGGDTGELFF. V usage is TRBV4-2 and J usage is TRBJ2-2, with TRBD2 identical over 8 bases. This CDR3 region has 15 residues. The V and J ends lost 0 bases and 3 bases, in that order; junction bases with no gene match: 0. Germline-derived CDR1 and CDR2 are LGHNA and YNFKEQ.

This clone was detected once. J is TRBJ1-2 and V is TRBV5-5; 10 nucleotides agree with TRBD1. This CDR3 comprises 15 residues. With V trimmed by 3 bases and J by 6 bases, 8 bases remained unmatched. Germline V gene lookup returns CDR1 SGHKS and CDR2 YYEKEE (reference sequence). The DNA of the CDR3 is TGTGCCAGCAGCTATCGGGACAGGGGAATAGATGGCTACACCTTC. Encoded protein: CASSYRDRGIDGYTF.

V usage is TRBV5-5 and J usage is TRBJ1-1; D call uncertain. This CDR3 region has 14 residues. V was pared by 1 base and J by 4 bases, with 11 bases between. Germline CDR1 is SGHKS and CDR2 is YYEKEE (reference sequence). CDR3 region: CASSLHYPSTEAFF. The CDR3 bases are TGTGCCAGCAGCTTGCACTACCCCAGCACTGAAGCTTTCTTT.

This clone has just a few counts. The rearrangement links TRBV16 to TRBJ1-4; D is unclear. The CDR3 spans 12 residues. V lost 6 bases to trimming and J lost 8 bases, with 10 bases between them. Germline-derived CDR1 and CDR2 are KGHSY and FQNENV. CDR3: CASSRSPEKLFF. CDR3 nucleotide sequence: TGTGCCAGCAGTCGAAGCCCCGAAAAACTGTTTTTT. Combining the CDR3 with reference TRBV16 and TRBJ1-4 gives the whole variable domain GEEVAQTPKHLVRGEGQKAKLYCAPIKGHSYVFWYQQVLKNEFKFLISFQNENVFDETGMPKERFSAKCLPNSPCSLEIQATKLEDSAVYFCASSRSPEKLFFGSGTQLSVL.

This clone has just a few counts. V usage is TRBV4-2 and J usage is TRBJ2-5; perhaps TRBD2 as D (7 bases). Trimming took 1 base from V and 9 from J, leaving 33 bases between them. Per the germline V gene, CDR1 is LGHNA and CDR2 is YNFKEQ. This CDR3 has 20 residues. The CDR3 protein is CASSQGEGGPSLTQRGAQYF. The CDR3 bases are TGTGCCAGCAGCCAAGGGGAGGGGGGGCCGTCCCTCACACAAAGAGGGGCCCAGTACTTC.

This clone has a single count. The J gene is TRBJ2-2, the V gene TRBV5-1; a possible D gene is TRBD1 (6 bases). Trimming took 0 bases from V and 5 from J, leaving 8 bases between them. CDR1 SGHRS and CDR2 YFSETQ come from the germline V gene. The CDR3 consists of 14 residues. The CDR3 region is CASSLATGTGELFF. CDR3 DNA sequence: TGCGCCAGCAGCTTGGCCACAGGGACCGGGGAGCTGTTTTTT.

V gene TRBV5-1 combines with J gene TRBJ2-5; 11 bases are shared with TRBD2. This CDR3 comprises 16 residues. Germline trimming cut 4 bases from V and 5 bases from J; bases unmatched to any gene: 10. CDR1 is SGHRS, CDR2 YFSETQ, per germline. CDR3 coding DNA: TGCGCCAGCAGCGGCGGACTAGCGGGCATCTGGGAGACCCAGTACTTC. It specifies CASSGGLAGIWETQYF.

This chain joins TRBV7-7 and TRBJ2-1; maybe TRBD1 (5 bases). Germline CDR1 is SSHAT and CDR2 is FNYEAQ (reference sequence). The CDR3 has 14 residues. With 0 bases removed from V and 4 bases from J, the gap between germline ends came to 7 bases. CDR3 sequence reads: CASSLAGQYNEQFF. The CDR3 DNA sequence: TGTGCCAGCAGCTTAGCGGGGCAATACAATGAGCAGTTCTTC.

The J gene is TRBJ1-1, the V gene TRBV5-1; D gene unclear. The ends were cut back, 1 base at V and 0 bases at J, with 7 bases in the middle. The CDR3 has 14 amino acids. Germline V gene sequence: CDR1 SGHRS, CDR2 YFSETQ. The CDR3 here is CASSLTTMNTEAFF. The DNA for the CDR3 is TGCGCCAGCAGCTTGACTACGATGAACACTGAAGCTTTCTTT.

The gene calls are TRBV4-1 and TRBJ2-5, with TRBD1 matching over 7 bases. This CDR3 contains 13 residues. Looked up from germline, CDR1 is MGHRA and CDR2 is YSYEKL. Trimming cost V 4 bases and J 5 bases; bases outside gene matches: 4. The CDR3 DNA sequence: TGCGCCAGCAGCCGAACAGGGGCGGAGACCCAGTACTTC. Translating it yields CASSRTGAETQYF.